A selection of T cell receptor beta chains follows, all from one sample in a study of cytomegalovirus exposure and HLA in healthy donors. The repertoire was sequenced with immunoSEQ multiplex PCR; TCRdb's copy has only in-frame clones and lacks some. This table holds about 160,000 clones, 75% found once. Sequenced sample: PBMCs. These TCRs come from a female donor in good health and CMV-seronegative. CDR3s include the opening cysteine and the closing phenylalanine or tryptophan. The D gene is left open where the match is weak. Clone size is stated in some rows and not others, as once, few, many or a class when expanded.

d_call	clone_size	v_call	j_call	cdr3_aa	cdr3_nt
TRBD2	-	TRBV9	TRBJ2-7	CASSPGSGGPYEQYF	TGTGCCAGCAGCCCCGGGTCGGGAGGGCCTTACGAGCAGTACTTC
TRBD1	-	TRBV4-2	TRBJ2-2	CASRERQGAGELFF	TGTGCCAGCAGAGAGAGACAGGGGGCCGGGGAGCTGTTTTTT
-	-	TRBV19	TRBJ1-1	CASRAVRLNTEAFF	TGTGCCAGTAGGGCTGTTCGCTTGAACACTGAAGCTTTCTTT
-	-	TRBV7-8	TRBJ2-4	CASSLQGNIQYF	TGTGCCAGCAGCTTACAGGGAAACATTCAGTACTTC
TRBD1	once	TRBV9	TRBJ2-2	CASSKDRVGGELFF	TGTGCCAGCAGCAAAGACAGGGTTGGCGGGGAGCTGTTTTTT
-	few	TRBV7-2	TRBJ1-5	CASSPRGTLSNQPQHF	TGTGCCAGCAGCCCTCGGGGGACGCTTAGCAATCAGCCCCAGCATTTT
TRBD2	-	TRBV6-5	TRBJ2-1	CASSYGTSGGHEQFF	TGTGCCAGCAGTTACGGGACTAGCGGGGGGCATGAGCAGTTCTTC
TRBD1	-	TRBV7-8	TRBJ1-3	CASSSLGQGSGNTIYF	TGTGCCAGCAGCTCACTTGGACAGGGCTCTGGAAACACCATATATTTT
-	-	TRBV7-3	TRBJ1-2	CASSLTGPTGPKRGYTF	TGTGCCAGCAGCTTAACGGGTCCAACAGGGCCTAAAAGAGGCTACACCTTC
-	-	TRBV28	TRBJ2-7	CASRRPGQISYEQYF	TGTGCCAGCAGACGACCGGGACAAATTTCCTACGAGCAGTACTTC
-	-	TRBV18	TRBJ2-7	CASSPGTGLNEQYF	TGTGCCAGCTCACCCGGGACTGGGCTGAACGAGCAGTACTTC
-	-	TRBV5-1	TRBJ1-1	CASSLEWGGTEAFF	TGCGCCAGCAGCTTGGAGTGGGGGGGCACTGAAGCTTTCTTT
-	-	TRBV28	TRBJ1-5	CASERARDGNQPQHF	TGTGCCAGCGAACGCGCCCGGGATGGCAATCAGCCCCAGCATTTT
-	-	TRBV5-5	TRBJ1-5	CASSSSMGLNQPQHF	TGTGCCAGCAGCTCTTCGATGGGCCTAAATCAGCCCCAGCATTTT
-	-	TRBV6-5	TRBJ2-3	CASSYSALDTQYF	TGTGCCAGCAGTTACAGCGCATTAGATACGCAGTATTTT
-	-	TRBV19	TRBJ1-2	CASDLDGGTGWGYTF	TGTGCCAGCGACCTGGACGGGGGGACCGGATGGGGCTACACCTTC
TRBD1	-	TRBV29-1	TRBJ2-1	CSARADRVSYNEQFF	TGCAGCGCCCGTGCGGACAGGGTCTCCTACAATGAGCAGTTCTTC
TRBD1	few	TRBV7-2	TRBJ2-5	CASSWDRGGETQYF	TGTGCCAGCAGCTGGGACAGGGGCGGGGAGACCCAGTACTTC
-	once	TRBV6-5	TRBJ1-3	CASSRSSGNTIYF	TGTGCCAGCAGTCGTTCCTCTGGAAACACCATATATTTT
-	-	TRBV5-1	TRBJ2-2	CASSPSGVTWAGELFF	TGCGCCAGCAGCCCGTCTGGCGTGACATGGGCCGGGGAGCTGTTTTTT
TRBD1	once	TRBV27	TRBJ1-1	CASSLAGGRTEAFF	TGTGCCAGCAGTTTAGCAGGGGGCCGTACTGAAGCTTTCTTT
-	once	TRBV7-2	TRBJ2-7	CASSPAAGRYEQYF	TGTGCCAGCAGCCCCGCGGCGGGAAGGTACGAGCAGTACTTC
-	-	TRBV28	TRBJ1-3	CASSLISTGSWNTIYF	TGTGCCAGCAGTTTAATTTCGACAGGCTCCTGGAACACCATATATTTT
-	-	TRBV14	TRBJ1-2	CASSPTANYGYTF	TGTGCCAGCAGCCCGACAGCTAACTATGGCTACACCTTC
-	-	TRBV11-2	TRBJ2-1	CASSRGTTPDEQFF	TGTGCCAGCAGCCGCGGGACCACCCCTGATGAGCAGTTCTTC
-	few	TRBV19	TRBJ2-3	CASSIVLVAPTDTQYF	TGTGCCAGTAGTATCGTACTAGTCGCTCCCACAGATACGCAGTATTTT
TRBD1	-	TRBV4-3	TRBJ2-7	CASSHDRGPYEQYF	TGCGCCAGCAGCCACGACAGGGGACCCTACGAGCAGTACTTC
TRBD1	-	TRBV6-5	TRBJ1-2	CASSYRGQGAHGYTF	TGTGCCAGCAGTTACAGGGGACAGGGGGCTCATGGCTACACCTTC
TRBD1	-	TRBV7-9	TRBJ2-7	CASRGTGSSYEQYF	TGTGCCAGCAGGGGGACAGGGAGCTCCTACGAGCAGTACTTC
-	-	TRBV28	TRBJ2-7	CASSPPGSYEQYF	TGTGCCAGCAGTCCCCCAGGAAGCTACGAGCAGTACTTC
TRBD2	-	TRBV18	TRBJ2-5	CASSSTRTSGSGETQYF	TGTGCCAGCTCATCCACACGGACTAGCGGGAGTGGAGAGACCCAGTACTTC
-	-	TRBV19	TRBJ2-5	CASSMRFWGQKEETQYF	TGTGCCAGTAGTATGAGGTTTTGGGGCCAGAAAGAAGAGACCCAGTACTTC
TRBD2	-	TRBV15	TRBJ2-3	CATSRDQTGGPSTDTQYF	TGTGCCACCAGCAGAGATCAAACGGGGGGGCCCAGCACAGATACGCAGTATTTT
-	-	TRBV4-3	TRBJ2-3	CASSQDWGSSTDTQYF	TGCGCCAGCAGCCAAGATTGGGGCTCAAGCACAGATACGCAGTATTTT
-	-	TRBV29-1	TRBJ1-3	CSVEDNNSGNTIYF	TGCAGCGTTGAAGATAACAACTCTGGAAACACCATATATTTT
TRBD1	-	TRBV11-2	TRBJ1-6	CASSSTGTGYNSPLHF	TGTGCCAGCAGCTCAACCGGGACAGGGTATAATTCACCCCTCCACTTT
TRBD1	-	TRBV27	TRBJ1-4	CASSLQGGRGKLFF	TGTGCCAGCAGTTTACAGGGGGGCCGCGGGAAACTGTTTTTT
TRBD1	few	TRBV30	TRBJ1-5	CAWSVTAGGSNQPQHF	TGTGCCTGGAGTGTAACGGCAGGGGGCAGCAATCAGCCCCAGCATTTT
-	-	TRBV30	TRBJ2-7	CAWRAYGGYYEQYF	TGTGCCTGGAGAGCCTACGGGGGTTACTACGAGCAGTACTTC
-	few	TRBV19	TRBJ1-4	CASSPDGGVGEKLFF	TGTGCCAGTAGTCCCGACGGAGGGGTTGGTGAAAAACTGTTTTTT
-	-	TRBV30	TRBJ2-2	CAWRRQANNAGELFF	TGTGCCTGGAGGCGACAAGCAAACAACGCCGGGGAGCTGTTTTTT
-	-	TRBV20-1	TRBJ2-1	CSARPPDEQFF	TGCAGTGCTAGACCCCCAGATGAGCAGTTCTTC
TRBD2	-	TRBV5-1	TRBJ2-1	CASSLAGEYEQFF	TGCGCCAGCAGCCTAGCGGGAGAGTATGAGCAGTTCTTC
-	few	TRBV6-5	TRBJ1-1	CASSLGVATEAFF	TGTGCCAGCAGTTTAGGGGTTGCCACTGAAGCTTTCTTT
TRBD2	-	TRBV27	TRBJ2-1	CASSPASGAYNEQFF	TGTGCCAGCAGTCCCGCTAGCGGGGCCTACAATGAGCAGTTCTTC
TRBD2	-	TRBV7-2	TRBJ2-7	CASSLDTGGYEQYF	TGTGCCAGCAGCTTAGATACGGGGGGGTACGAGCAGTACTTC
TRBD2	-	TRBV4-3	TRBJ2-3	CASSQGRGPSGSLNTQYF	TGCGCCAGCAGCCAAGGACGTGGGCCTAGCGGGAGTCTGAATACGCAGTATTTT
TRBD2	-	TRBV28	TRBJ2-5	CASSIRLAGGQETQYF	TGTGCCAGCAGCATCCGACTAGCGGGAGGGCAAGAGACCCAGTACTTC
TRBD2	-	TRBV5-6	TRBJ2-1	CASSFWGTSGDNEQFF	TGTGCCAGCAGCTTTTGGGGGACTAGCGGTGACAATGAGCAGTTCTTC
-	-	TRBV2	TRBJ1-2	CASSSIGRDYGYTF	TGTGCCAGCAGTTCCATTGGGCGTGACTATGGCTACACCTTC
-	-	TRBV6-1	TRBJ2-5	CASSEEPYESEETQYF	TGTGCCAGCAGTGAAGAGCCGTACGAATCGGAAGAGACCCAGTACTTC
TRBD1	-	TRBV28	TRBJ1-4	CASSLGVTGFGEKLFF	TGTGCCAGCAGTTTAGGGGTGACAGGGTTCGGGGAAAAACTGTTTTTT
-	-	TRBV7-9	TRBJ1-4	CASSRQATNEKLFF	TGTGCCAGCAGCCGACAGGCAACTAATGAAAAACTGTTTTTT